These T cell receptor beta chains were read from a single sample in a study of shared clonotypes between healthy human individuals. The table came from immunoSEQ multiplex PCR; TCRdb's copy has only in-frame clones and leaves some out. The sample shows 2 million to 2.5 million clones, under 95% of them seen only once. The sample was naive CD4+ T cells from PBMCs. The source of these receptors is a man younger than 35 in good health. Some clones in this sample may be carry-over from other donors' samples. Both conserved end residues are part of each CDR3. D genes are given only for firm matches. Clone size is given for some rows only: seen once, a few or many times, or a class if the clone is expanded.

size	D	V	length	J	CDR3	DNA
.	.	TRBV5-6	18	TRBJ2-2	CASSPYRPGAGYTGELFF	TGTGCCAGCAGCCCCTACCGCCCTGGGGCAGGTTACACCGGGGAGCTGTTTTTT
.	.	TRBV6-1	16	TRBJ2-3	CASSVAFHTGTDTQYF	TGTGCCAGCAGTGTCGCATTCCATACAGGCACAGATACGCAGTATTTT
.	TRBD1	TRBV9	17	TRBJ2-1	CASSVTGTGGFPNEQFF	TGTGCCAGCAGCGTCACCGGGACAGGGGGTTTCCCAAATGAGCAGTTCTTC
.	.	TRBV18	15	TRBJ2-2	CASGMAGVLTGELFF	TGTGCCTCCGGCATGGCAGGGGTTCTGACCGGGGAGCTGTTTTTT
.	.	TRBV7-2	13	TRBJ2-3	CASSPQGTDTQYF	TGTGCCAGCAGCCCCCAGGGCACAGATACGCAGTATTTT
.	TRBD1	TRBV19	15	TRBJ1-2	CASSTVGQGGYGYTF	TGTGCCAGTAGTACCGTCGGACAGGGGGGCTATGGCTACACCTTC
.	.	TRBV2	15	TRBJ2-3	CASSESRWGTDTQYF	TGTGCCAGCAGCGAAAGTAGATGGGGCACAGATACGCAGTATTTT
.	.	TRBV10-3	12	TRBJ2-7	CATRTSSYEQYF	TGTGCCACCCGGACCTCGTCCTACGAGCAGTACTTC
.	TRBD2	TRBV10-3	13	TRBJ2-3	CARNGLAADTQYF	TGTGCCAGAAACGGACTAGCGGCAGATACGCAGTATTTT
once	.	TRBV6-5	13	TRBJ2-7	CATAGSLDYEQYF	TGTGCCACAGCCGGGTCGCTCGACTACGAGCAGTACTTC
.	TRBD1	TRBV28	16	TRBJ2-4	CASNSISLPGTGLHYF	TGTGCCAGCAATAGTATTTCCCTGCCCGGGACAGGGCTTCACTACTTC
.	TRBD1	TRBV28	14	TRBJ2-7	CASSQPGTDYEQYF	TGTGCCAGCAGTCAGCCCGGGACAGACTACGAGCAGTACTTC
.	TRBD1	TRBV23-1	14	TRBJ2-7	CATLKDRALYEQYF	TGCGCCACCCTAAAGGACAGGGCTTTGTACGAGCAGTACTTC
.	TRBD1	TRBV19	12	TRBJ2-2	CASSYRGGELFF	TGTGCCAGTAGCTACAGGGGCGGGGAGCTGTTTTTT
.	.	TRBV7-9	15	TRBJ1-3	CASSPPTGSGNTIYF	TGTGCCAGCAGCCCCCCGACAGGCTCTGGAAACACCATATATTTT
.	TRBD2	TRBV7-9	14	TRBJ2-1	CASRPSGRYNEQFF	TGTGCCAGCAGACCTAGCGGGAGGTACAATGAGCAGTTCTTC
.	.	TRBV7-3	15	TRBJ2-3	CASSLNPGGPDTQYF	TGTGCCAGCAGCTTAAATCCCGGGGGCCCAGATACGCAGTATTTT
.	.	TRBV11-2	16	TRBJ2-7	CASSLAGSPPLYEQYF	TGTGCCAGCAGCTTAGCCGGCTCACCTCCTCTCTACGAGCAGTACTTC
.	.	TRBV7-2	18	TRBJ2-3	CASSLAPLWGRATDTQYF	TGTGCCAGCAGCTTAGCCCCCCTTTGGGGCAGGGCGACAGATACGCAGTATTTT
.	TRBD2	TRBV4-3	17	TRBJ2-5	CASSQDLLIVGGETQYF	TGCGCCAGCAGCCAAGATCTGCTGATCGTGGGGGGGGAGACCCAGTACTTC
.	.	TRBV19	14	TRBJ1-2	CASSWVRAEYGYTF	TGTGCCAGTAGTTGGGTTAGAGCCGAGTATGGCTACACCTTC
.	.	TRBV2	14	TRBJ1-2	CASSESLGPGGYTF	TGTGCCAGCAGTGAATCGTTAGGACCGGGCGGCTACACCTTC
.	.	TRBV30	16	TRBJ2-3	CAWSVKSFRAQDTQYF	TGTGCCTGGAGTGTAAAGTCCTTCCGGGCTCAGGATACGCAGTATTTT
once	.	TRBV6-1	14	TRBJ2-7	CASSGGNDLYEQYF	TGTGCCAGCAGTGGGGGCAACGACCTCTACGAGCAGTACTTC
once	.	TRBV2	14	TRBJ1-4	CASKGIGANEKLFF	TGTGCCAGCAAGGGCATAGGGGCTAATGAAAAACTGTTTTTT
once	TRBD2	TRBV7-3	16	TRBJ2-2	CASNPGGSGNTGELFF	TGTGCCAGCAACCCGGGGGGTAGCGGGAACACCGGGGAGCTGTTTTTT
.	.	TRBV18	12	TRBJ2-1	CASSPRDTTTFF	TGTGCCAGCTCACCAAGGGACACGACGACGTTCTTC
.	.	TRBV11-2	14	TRBJ1-3	CASSFRGRGNTIYF	TGTGCCAGCAGCTTTCGGGGTAGAGGAAACACCATATATTTT
.	TRBD2	TRBV5-1	16	TRBJ2-2	CASSFPTSGRAGELFF	TGCGCCAGCAGCTTTCCGACTAGCGGGAGGGCCGGGGAGCTGTTTTTT
.	TRBD1	TRBV18	16	TRBJ2-7	CASSPPFPQGAGEQYF	TGTGCCAGCTCACCACCGTTTCCGCAGGGGGCGGGTGAGCAGTACTTC
.	.	TRBV28	13	TRBJ1-2	CASSLRDAYGYTF	TGTGCCAGCAGCCTCAGGGATGCTTATGGCTACACCTTC
.	.	TRBV15	14	TRBJ2-2	CATQVKQGTGELFF	TGTGCCACCCAGGTGAAACAGGGAACCGGGGAGCTGTTTTTT
.	TRBD1	TRBV28	15	TRBJ2-7	CASSLSTGGMGAEYF	TGTGCCAGCAGTCTCTCGACAGGGGGCATGGGGGCTGAGTACTTC
.	.	TRBV30	14	TRBJ1-1	CAWSPGPENTEAFF	TGTGCCTGGAGTCCAGGGCCGGAAAACACTGAAGCTTTCTTT
.	TRBD1	TRBV7-9	15	TRBJ2-1	CASSSADRAYNEQFF	TGTGCCAGCAGCTCGGCGGACAGGGCCTACAATGAGCAGTTCTTC
.	.	TRBV6-5	13	TRBJ2-3	CASSYAHLDTQYF	TGTGCCAGCAGTTACGCCCATTTAGATACGCAGTATTTT
.	.	TRBV11-3	15	TRBJ2-1	CASSLVGTVDNEQFF	TGTGCCAGCAGCTTAGTTGGGACGGTGGACAATGAGCAGTTCTTC
once	.	TRBV11-2	13	TRBJ2-2	CASSLDRAGELFF	TGTGCCAGCAGCTTAGATCGGGCCGGGGAGCTGTTTTTT
.	.	TRBV7-2	12	TRBJ1-4	CASRGGDEKLFF	TGTGCCAGCAGGGGAGGGGATGAAAAACTGTTTTTT
.	TRBD1	TRBV18	14	TRBJ2-5	CASSPGQIQETQYF	TGTGCCAGCTCACCGGGACAGATCCAAGAGACCCAGTACTTC
.	.	TRBV19	16	TRBJ2-7	CASSIIWASSSYEQYF	TGTGCCAGTAGTATTATTTGGGCGAGCAGCTCCTACGAGCAGTACTTC
.	.	TRBV6-5	16	TRBJ2-6	CASSYSSREGANVLTF	TGTGCCAGCAGTTACTCTTCCAGGGAAGGGGCCAACGTCCTGACTTTC
.	.	TRBV15	14	TRBJ2-5	CATSRDQGLGTQYF	TGTGCCACCAGCAGAGATCAGGGTCTAGGGACCCAGTACTTC
.	TRBD1	TRBV29-1	16	TRBJ2-7	CSAKRGGEGSGYEQYF	TGCAGCGCCAAACGAGGGGGCGAGGGATCCGGATACGAGCAGTACTTC
once	.	TRBV28	13	TRBJ2-7	CASRTGVVYEQYF	TGTGCCAGCCGGACGGGGGTCGTCTACGAGCAGTACTTC
.	.	TRBV6-5	13	TRBJ2-7	CASSLRGSYEQYF	TGTGCCAGCAGCCTTAGGGGGAGTTACGAGCAGTACTTC
.	.	TRBV7-2	15	TRBJ2-7	CASSLGVAENYEQYF	TGTGCCAGCAGCTTAGGAGTAGCGGAGAACTACGAGCAGTACTTC
.	TRBD1	TRBV9	17	TRBJ2-2	CASSVVGGQGAAGELFF	TGTGCCAGCAGCGTAGTCGGGGGACAGGGGGCCGCCGGGGAGCTGTTTTTT
.	.	TRBV6-1	15	TRBJ1-5	CASSEGAAFNQPQHF	TGTGCCAGCAGTGAAGGGGCAGCTTTCAATCAGCCCCAGCATTTT